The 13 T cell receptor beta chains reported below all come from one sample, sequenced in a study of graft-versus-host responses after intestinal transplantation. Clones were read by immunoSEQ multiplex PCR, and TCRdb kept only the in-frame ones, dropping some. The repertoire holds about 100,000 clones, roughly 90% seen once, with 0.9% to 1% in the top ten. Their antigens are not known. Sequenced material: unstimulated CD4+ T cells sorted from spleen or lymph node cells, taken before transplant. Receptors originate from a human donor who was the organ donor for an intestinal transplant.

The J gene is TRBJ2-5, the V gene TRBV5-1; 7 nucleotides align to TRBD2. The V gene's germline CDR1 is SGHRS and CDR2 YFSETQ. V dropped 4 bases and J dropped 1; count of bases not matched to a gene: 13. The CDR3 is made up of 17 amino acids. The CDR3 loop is CASSQGKGGALQETQYF. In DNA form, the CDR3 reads TGCGCCAGCAGCCAAGGGAAGGGAGGGGCCCTCCAAGAGACCCAGTACTTC.

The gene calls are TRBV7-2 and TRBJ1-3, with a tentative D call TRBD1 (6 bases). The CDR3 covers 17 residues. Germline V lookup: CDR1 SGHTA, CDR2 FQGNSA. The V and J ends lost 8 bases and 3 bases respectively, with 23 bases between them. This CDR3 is CASRPFLPGALGNTIYF. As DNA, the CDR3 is TGTGCCAGCCGCCCTTTTCTGCCAGGGGCGCTTGGAAACACCATATATTTT.

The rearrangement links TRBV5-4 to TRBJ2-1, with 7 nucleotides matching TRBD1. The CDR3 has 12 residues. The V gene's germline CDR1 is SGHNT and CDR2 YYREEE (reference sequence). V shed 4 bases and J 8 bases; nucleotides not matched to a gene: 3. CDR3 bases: TGTGCCAGCAGCATAGGGGGCTATGAGCAGTTCTTC. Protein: CASSIGGYEQFF.

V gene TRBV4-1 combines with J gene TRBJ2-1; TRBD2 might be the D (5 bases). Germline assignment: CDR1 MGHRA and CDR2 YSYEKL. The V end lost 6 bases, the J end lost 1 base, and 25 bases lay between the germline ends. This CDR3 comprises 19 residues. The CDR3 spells CASSRLSNTAAVSYNEQFF. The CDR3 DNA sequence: TGCGCCAGCAGTCGTCTGAGTAATACAGCGGCCGTTTCCTACAATGAGCAGTTCTTC.

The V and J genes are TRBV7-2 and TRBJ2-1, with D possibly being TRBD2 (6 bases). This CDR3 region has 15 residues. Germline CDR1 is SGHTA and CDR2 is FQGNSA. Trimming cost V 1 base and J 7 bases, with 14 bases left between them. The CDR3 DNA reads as TGTGCCAGCAGCTTAGGACTAGTGGCGGCAAATGAGCAGTTCTTC. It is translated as CASSLGLVAANEQFF.

The DNA for the CDR3 is TGTGCCTGGAGTGCATACACTGGAGAAAAACTGTTTTTT. Translating gives CAWSAYTGEKLFF. This chain joins TRBV30 and TRBJ1-4, with unresolved D. Trimming pared 1 base from V and 8 bases from J, leaving 11 bases between. The CDR3 is 13 amino acids. The V gene's germline CDR1 is GTSNPN and CDR2 SVGIG (reference sequence).

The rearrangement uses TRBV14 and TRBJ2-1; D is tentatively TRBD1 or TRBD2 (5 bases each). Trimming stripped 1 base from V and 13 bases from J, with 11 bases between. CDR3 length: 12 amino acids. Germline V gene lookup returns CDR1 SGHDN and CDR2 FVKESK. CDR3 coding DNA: TGTGCCAGCAGCCAAGTTGGGGGTTCCCAGTTCTTC. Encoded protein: CASSQVGGSQFF.

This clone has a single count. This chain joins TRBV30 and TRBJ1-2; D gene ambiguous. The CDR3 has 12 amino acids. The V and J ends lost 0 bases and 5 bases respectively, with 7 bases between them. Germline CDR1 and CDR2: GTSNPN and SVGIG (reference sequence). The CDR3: CAWSVRGYGYTF. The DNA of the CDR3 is TGTGCCTGGAGTGTACGTGGATATGGCTACACCTTC.

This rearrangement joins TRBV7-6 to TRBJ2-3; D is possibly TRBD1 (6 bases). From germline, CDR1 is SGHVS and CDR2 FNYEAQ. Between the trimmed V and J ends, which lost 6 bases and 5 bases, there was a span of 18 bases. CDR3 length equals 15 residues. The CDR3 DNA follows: TGTGCCAGCAGTGTAACAGGGATTGGGCGAGATACGCAGTATTTT. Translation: CASSVTGIGRDTQYF.

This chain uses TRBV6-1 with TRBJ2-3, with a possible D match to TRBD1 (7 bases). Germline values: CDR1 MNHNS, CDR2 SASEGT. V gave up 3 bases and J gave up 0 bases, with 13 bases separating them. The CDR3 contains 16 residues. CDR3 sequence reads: CASSDDREVSTDTQYF. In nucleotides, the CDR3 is TGTGCCAGCAGTGACGACAGGGAGGTCAGCACAGATACGCAGTATTTT.

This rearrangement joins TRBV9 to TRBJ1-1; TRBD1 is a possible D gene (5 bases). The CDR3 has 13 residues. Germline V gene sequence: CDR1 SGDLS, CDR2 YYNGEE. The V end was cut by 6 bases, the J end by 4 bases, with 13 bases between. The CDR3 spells CASTKEGSTEAFF. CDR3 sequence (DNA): TGTGCCAGCACCAAGGAGGGGAGCACTGAAGCTTTCTTT.

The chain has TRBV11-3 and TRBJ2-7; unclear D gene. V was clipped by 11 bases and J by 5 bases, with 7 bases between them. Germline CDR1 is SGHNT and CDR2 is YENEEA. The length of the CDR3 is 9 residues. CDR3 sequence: CAPGDEQYF. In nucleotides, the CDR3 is TGTGCCCCGGGCGACGAGCAGTACTTC.

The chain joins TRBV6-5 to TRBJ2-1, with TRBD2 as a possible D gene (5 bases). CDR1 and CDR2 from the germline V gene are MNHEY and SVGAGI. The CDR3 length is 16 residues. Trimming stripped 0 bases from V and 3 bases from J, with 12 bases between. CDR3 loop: CASSYSNGNHYNEQFF. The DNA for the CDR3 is TGTGCCAGCAGTTACTCGAACGGGAACCACTACAATGAGCAGTTCTTC.